A selection of T cell receptor beta chains follows, all from one sample in a study of CD8 T cells in Susac syndrome. Via MiXCR, TCRdb re-called the immunoSEQ multiplex PCR reads, giving one row per CDR3 protein. This table holds tens of thousands of distinct CDR3 sequences, approximately 96% found once. Sequencing was done on a sample of CD4+ T cells from PBMCs. The receptors were sampled from a human donor with multiple sclerosis. CDR3s include the opening cysteine and the closing phenylalanine or tryptophan. The D gene is left open where the match is weak. Not all rows give a size; the values are once, few, many and, for expanded clones, a class.

j_gene | abundance | v_gene | d_gene | CDR3nt | CDR3aa
TRBJ1-5 | . | TRBV6-5 | . | TGTGCCAGCAGTTACGGAGGAATCCCCAACCAGCCCCAGCATTTT | CASSYGGIPNQPQHF
TRBJ2-1 | . | TRBV4-3 | . | TGCGCCAGCAGCCACGAGGACAGCGCGAGCTCCTACAATGAGCAGTTCTTC | CASSHEDSASSYNEQFF
TRBJ1-1 | . | TRBV20-1 | TRBD1 | TGCAGTGCTAGATCCGGGACAGGGAGGTCGCCTGAAGCTTTCTTT | CSARSGTGRSPEAFF
TRBJ2-1 | . | TRBV9 | . | TGTGCCAGCAGCGTAGGTTCAGGGGAAGGCGATGAGCAGTTCTTC | CASSVGSGEGDEQFF
TRBJ1-1 | . | TRBV6-6 | TRBD1 | TGTGCCAGCAGGTCCGGGACAGGGACTGAAGCTTTCTTT | CASRSGTGTEAFF
TRBJ2-7 | . | TRBV2 | . | TGTGCCAGCACCGAGGGACCACCCTACGAGCAGTACTTC | CASTEGPPYEQYF
TRBJ2-7 | once | TRBV5-1 | TRBD1 | TGCGCCAGCAGCTCCGGGGGACAGGGCTACGAGCAGTACTTC | CASSSGGQGYEQYF
TRBJ2-1 | once | TRBV29-1 | TRBD1 | TGCAGCGGGGGACAGGGGAACGTCAATGAGCAGTTCTTC | CSGGQGNVNEQFF
TRBJ1-2 | . | TRBV11-1 | . | TGTGCCAGCAGCCCCCAACATCGGGAGGATGGCTACACCTTC | CASSPQHREDGYTF
TRBJ2-1 | once | TRBV7-9 | . | TGTGCCAGCAGCTTAGAGCCCGGGGCCGGAGGTAATGAGCAGTTCTTC | CASSLEPGAGGNEQFF
TRBJ2-3 | . | TRBV27 | . | TGTGCCAGCAGTTTTTTCCGCACAGATACGCAGTATTTT | CASSFFRTDTQYF
TRBJ2-3 | . | TRBV4-1 | TRBD1 | TGCGCCAGCAGCGAAGGAAGGGGGCGTGATACGCAGTATTTT | CASSEGRGRDTQYF
TRBJ2-2 | . | TRBV6-2/TRBV6-3 | . | TGTGCCAGCAGTGCCGGGGGCAAGGAGCTGTTTTTT | CASSAGGKELFF
TRBJ2-1 | . | TRBV4-1 | TRBD2 | TGCGCCAGCAGCCAAGAACCCAAGGTGAAGCGGGGAGGGGACTACAATGAGCAGTTCTTC | CASSQEPKVKRGGDYNEQFF
TRBJ2-2 | once | TRBV12-3/TRBV12-4 | . | TGTGCCAGCACCCAGGGGCAGGGTGTGAACACCGGGGAGCTGTTTTTT | CASTQGQGVNTGELFF
TRBJ2-2 | once | TRBV11-3 | . | TGTGCCAGCAGCGGATCAGTGGGTAACACCGGGGAGCTGTTTTTT | CASSGSVGNTGELFF
TRBJ2-3 | . | TRBV24-1 | TRBD2 | TGTGCCACCAGTGGAGGACTAGCCTTAGATACGCAGTATTTT | CATSGGLALDTQYF
TRBJ1-6 | . | TRBV7-2 | . | TGTGCCAGCAGCCTCCAATTAGGGGGGCATTCACCCCTCCACTTT | CASSLQLGGHSPLHF
TRBJ1-2 | . | TRBV6-2/TRBV6-3 | . | TGTGCCAGCAGTTACAGGCAGAACTATGGCTACACCTTC | CASSYRQNYGYTF
TRBJ2-6 | once | TRBV2 | . | TGTGCCAGCACAGGACAGCTACTGTCAGCCTCTGGGGCCAACGTCCTGACTTTC | CASTGQLLSASGANVLTF
TRBJ1-5 | . | TRBV4-1 | . | TGCGCCAGCAGCATAGGTTCGGGCAATCAGCCCCAGCATTTT | CASSIGSGNQPQHF
TRBJ1-5 | . | TRBV20-1 | TRBD1 | TGCAGTGCTAGCGACAATGCGGACAGGGTGGTTCAGCCCCAGCATTTT | CSASDNADRVVQPQHF
TRBJ2-2 | . | TRBV28 | . | TGTGCCAGCAGTGTACCCGGGGGGCTCACCGGGGAGCTGTTTTTT | CASSVPGGLTGELFF
TRBJ2-1 | . | TRBV27 | . | TGTGCCAGCAGTTTAAAGGCTGTCTCCTACAATGAGCAGTTCTTC | CASSLKAVSYNEQFF
TRBJ2-1 | . | TRBV12-3/TRBV12-4 | . | TGTGCCAGCAGTTTCTTGATCTTGGCCGAGCAGTTCTTC | CASSFLILAEQFF
TRBJ2-3 | . | TRBV10-3 | . | TGTGCCATCAGTGCCAGCGAGGGCCCAGATACGCAGTATTTT | CAISASEGPDTQYF
TRBJ1-5 | . | TRBV20-1 | TRBD1 | TGCAGTGCCACAGTTCGAACGTACAGGGGACCACAAAGAGATCAGCCACAGCATTTT | CSATVRTYRGPQRDQPQHF
TRBJ1-2 | once | TRBV6-5 | . | TGTGCCAGCAGTTACTCGTTCAGCTATGGCTACACCTTC | CASSYSFSYGYTF
TRBJ2-3 | . | TRBV21-1 | . | TGTGCCGGCCATAGCACAGATACGCAGTATTTT | CAGHSTDTQYF
TRBJ1-1 | . | TRBV20-1 | . | TGCAGTGCGCGAGAGAACACTGAAGCTTTCTTT | CSARENTEAFF
TRBJ2-3 | . | TRBV12-3/TRBV12-4 | . | TGTGCCAGCAGTTTATTCGCTCCGGGCACAGATACGCAGTATTTT | CASSLFAPGTDTQYF
TRBJ1-6 | . | TRBV12-3/TRBV12-4 | . | TGTGCCAGCAGTTTAAGGGTAGGGGGAGGGAATTCACCCCTCCACTTT | CASSLRVGGGNSPLHF
TRBJ1-1 | . | TRBV12-3/TRBV12-4 | . | TGTGCCAGCAGTTGGAATCCCGGGACCCCAAATGAAGCTTTCTTT | CASSWNPGTPNEAFF
TRBJ2-5 | . | TRBV18 | TRBD1 | TGTGCCAGCTCATCGGAGATCGGACAGGGTCAAGAGACCCAGTACTTC | CASSSEIGQGQETQYF
TRBJ2-7 | . | TRBV5-4 | TRBD1 | TGTGCCAGCAGCTTGGAAGGTCGACAGGGGGTCGACGAGCAGTACTTC | CASSLEGRQGVDEQYF
TRBJ2-5 | . | TRBV27 | TRBD2 | TGTGCCAGCAGTTTTGGACTAGCGGGGGGCGGGGAGACCCAGTACTTC | CASSFGLAGGGETQYF
TRBJ2-3 | . | TRBV11-3 | TRBD2 | TGTGCCAGCAGCTTAGATTCGCTAGCGGGAGTCCGAGATACGCAGTATTTT | CASSLDSLAGVRDTQYF
TRBJ2-1 | . | TRBV5-1 | . | TGCGCCAGCGGCTTAAGATACAATGAGCAGTTCTTC | CASGLRYNEQFF
TRBJ1-4 | . | TRBV29-1 | . | TGCAGCGCGGGATCGGGGGGTTCTAATGAAAAACTGTTTTTT | CSAGSGGSNEKLFF
TRBJ2-7 | . | TRBV2 | TRBD1 | TGTGCCAGCAGTGGGACAGGGTTCAGCGAGCAGTACTTC | CASSGTGFSEQYF
TRBJ2-2 | . | TRBV5-1 | . | TGCGCCAGCAGCACTCCCCCGGGACCGAACACCGGGGAGCTGTTTTTT | CASSTPPGPNTGELFF
TRBJ2-1 | . | TRBV7-8 | . | TGTGCCAGCAGCTTAGCAACTACGGATGACAATGAGCAGTTCTTC | CASSLATTDDNEQFF
TRBJ2-1 | . | TRBV9 | TRBD1 | TGTGCCAGCAGCGTAGCCGGGACAGGGTACAATGAGCAGTTCTTC | CASSVAGTGYNEQFF
TRBJ2-3 | . | TRBV7-3 | . | TGTGCCAGCAGCCCGGACAGTGGGAATACGCAGTATTTT | CASSPDSGNTQYF
TRBJ2-3 | . | TRBV6-2/TRBV6-3 | . | TGTGCCAGTAAACGGACTGGGGCAGATACGCAGTATTTT | CASKRTGADTQYF
TRBJ1-1 | . | TRBV23-1 | TRBD1 | TGCGCCAGCAGTCAAGGGGTAGGACAGGGGGCAAAGAGCGCTGAAGCTTTCTTT | CASSQGVGQGAKSAEAFF